The rows below give T cell receptor beta chains drawn from one sample of a study of OX40 agonist ivuxolimab in advanced cancers. Sequencing was performed with immunoSEQ multiplex PCR; in TCRdb, only in-frame clones are kept and a portion is missing. This sample has 69,000 or so clones, with about four fifths found just once. The input for sequencing was CD4+ or CD8+ T cells sorted from blood, taken in a trial of the OX40 agonist ivuxolimab. The receptors were gathered from an adult with an advanced solid tumor such as melanoma, head and neck, liver or kidney cancer. Each CDR3 is given with its conserved first and last residue. The D gene is left open where the match is weak. Clone size, where shown, is once, few, many, or a class for clones that have expanded.

TRBV29-1	.	TRBD2	TRBJ2-4	TGCAGCGTAGGGACTAGCGGCGCCAAAAACATTCAGTACTTC	CSVGTSGAKNIQYF
TRBV28	.	.	TRBJ2-7	TGTGCCAGCAGCAACCTCAGGGAGCAGTACTTC	CASSNLREQYF
TRBV2	.	.	TRBJ1-4	TGTGCCAGCAGTCTGAGGGGTGAAAAACTGTTTTTT	CASSLRGEKLFF
TRBV6-1	.	.	TRBJ2-5	TGTGCCAGCAGTGAATTAGGGGGGAGGGAGACCCAGTACTTC	CASSELGGRETQYF
TRBV4-1	.	.	TRBJ1-6	TGCGCCAGCAACCGACTCCCGGGGAATGATTCACCCCTCCACTTT	CASNRLPGNDSPLHF
TRBV27	.	.	TRBJ2-5	TGTGCCAGCAGTTTAAAGTCTAGGGAGCCCCGCGAGACCCAGTACTTC	CASSLKSREPRETQYF
TRBV7-9	.	TRBD1	TRBJ1-1	TGTGCCAGCAGCCCCCAGACAGGGATTAACACTGAAGCTTTCTTT	CASSPQTGINTEAFF
TRBV19	.	.	TRBJ1-1	TGTGCCAGTAGTAGGGAGTTGGGCACTGAAGCTTTCTTT	CASSRELGTEAFF
TRBV2	.	.	TRBJ2-3	TGTGCCACCCGAGACTTCCGGGGCACAGATACGCAGTATTTT	CATRDFRGTDTQYF
TRBV7-9	.	TRBD1	TRBJ1-1	TGTGCCAGCAGCCATGGGGACAGGGGCCGGGCTACTGAAGCTTTCTTT	CASSHGDRGRATEAFF
TRBV5-6	few	.	TRBJ1-2	TGTGCCAGCAGCTTGGGACAGGCCCCCTTCGGCTACACCTTC	CASSLGQAPFGYTF
TRBV5-6	.	TRBD2	TRBJ2-1	TGTGCCAGCAGCTTGGTACGTCTAGCGGGAGGGGATGAGCAGTTCTTC	CASSLVRLAGGDEQFF
TRBV2	.	.	TRBJ2-5	TGTGCCAGCACTAGCAGAGAGACCCAGTACTTC	CASTSRETQYF
TRBV19	once	.	TRBJ1-6	TGTGCCAGTAGTATCTCCTCGGGGGCGGAAAATTCACCCCTCCACTTT	CASSISSGAENSPLHF
TRBV2	few	.	TRBJ1-1	TGTGCCAGCAATACCCAGCCTCGGACTGAAGCTTTCTTT	CASNTQPRTEAFF
TRBV27	.	.	TRBJ1-2	TGTGCCAGCAGTAACCCCGGGACGGATTTCTATGGCTACACCTTC	CASSNPGTDFYGYTF
TRBV5-1	.	TRBD1	TRBJ1-2	TGCGCCAGCAGCGGGGGACAGGGGGCGCATGGCTACACCTTC	CASSGGQGAHGYTF
TRBV7-2	few	.	TRBJ2-7	TGTGCCAGCAGCCCCGCGACAGCTTACGAGCAGTACTTC	CASSPATAYEQYF
TRBV6-1	.	.	TRBJ2-7	TGTGCCAGCAGGGGGGGACCGAGCTACGAGCAGTACTTC	CASRGGPSYEQYF
TRBV5-5	.	TRBD1	TRBJ2-7	TGTGCCAGCAGCTTGCATCTGATGACAGGGGGCGGCGAGCAGTACTTC	CASSLHLMTGGGEQYF
TRBV29-1	.	.	TRBJ2-7	TGCAGCACACAATCCCCAGGAGGCGAGCAGTACTTC	CSTQSPGGEQYF
TRBV5-1	.	.	TRBJ2-2	TGCGCCAGCAGCTCGTCCGGGGGGAACACCGGGGAGCTGTTTTTT	CASSSSGGNTGELFF
TRBV29-1	.	.	TRBJ1-5	TGCAGCGTGGCTCAGGGGTGGGGAATGAATCAGCCCCAGCATTTT	CSVAQGWGMNQPQHF
TRBV5-4	few	TRBD1	TRBJ1-1	TGTGCCAGCAGCTTGGGGGGACAGGTTGAAGCTTTCTTT	CASSLGGQVEAFF
TRBV28	.	TRBD1	TRBJ2-7	TGTGCCAGCAGTTTATCCCAGGGGGTACTGAACGAGCAGTACTTC	CASSLSQGVLNEQYF
TRBV9	.	.	TRBJ2-6	TGTGCCAGCAGCGTATCTGAAGTTGGCAGGCTATTATCCAACGTCCTGACTTTC	CASSVSEVGRLLSNVLTF
TRBV11-2	once	.	TRBJ1-3	TGTGCCAGCAGCCGCTTGGGGCCTGGAAACACCATATATTTT	CASSRLGPGNTIYF
TRBV27	.	.	TRBJ1-6	TGTGCCAATGGGGGCCAGGACCCAAAGGTTTCACCCCTCCACTTT	CANGGQDPKVSPLHF
TRBV4-1	.	TRBD2	TRBJ2-1	TGCGCCAGCAGCCAACCGACTAGCGGGAGGCACAATGAGCAGTTCTTC	CASSQPTSGRHNEQFF
TRBV6-1	.	.	TRBJ1-5	TGTGCCAGCAGGGTGGGCGTGCTGGAACATTTT	CASRVGVLEHF
TRBV13	few	.	TRBJ2-5	TGTGCCAGCAGCTTACGTCGTTACGAGACCCAGTACTTC	CASSLRRYETQYF
TRBV7-9	.	.	TRBJ1-2	TGTGCCAGCAGCCCAGGACGGACAGAGATTAACTATGGCTACACCTTC	CASSPGRTEINYGYTF
TRBV7-2	.	.	TRBJ2-5	TGTGCCAGCAGCTTAGACCCCGGCGGGTTAGAGACCCAGTACTTC	CASSLDPGGLETQYF
TRBV5-5	.	TRBD1	TRBJ2-2	TGTGCCAGCAGCTTACAGGGGAGCAGTCCCGGGGAGCTGTTTTTT	CASSLQGSSPGELFF
TRBV27	.	.	TRBJ2-3	TGTGCCAGCAGGAGACGGCTGGCGGGGGATACGCAGTATTTT	CASRRRLAGDTQYF
TRBV25-1	.	TRBD2	TRBJ2-1	TGTGCCAGCAGTGAACGGGAGGGTGGTATCAATGAGCAGTTCTTC	CASSEREGGINEQFF
TRBV19	.	TRBD1	TRBJ1-5	TGTGCCAGTAGCCCACAGGGGGTTAGCAATCAGCCCCAGCATTTT	CASSPQGVSNQPQHF
TRBV28	.	.	TRBJ1-5	TGTGCCAGCATTATTGGATTGGGGGGAGGCCAGCCCCAGCATTTT	CASIIGLGGGQPQHF
TRBV28	.	TRBD1	TRBJ2-7	TGTGCCAGCGAGAAGGGACAGTCCGCGTACGAGCAGTACTTC	CASEKGQSAYEQYF
TRBV6-5	.	TRBD2	TRBJ2-5	TGTGCCAGCAGCCTAGCGGGGGGGCTCGGAGAGACCCAGTACTTC	CASSLAGGLGETQYF
TRBV11-2	.	.	TRBJ1-2	TGTGCCAGCAGCTTAGTTCTGGGGGATGGCTACACCTTC	CASSLVLGDGYTF
TRBV28	.	.	TRBJ2-7	TGTGCCAGCAGTGCCCCTCCCACGGGGGAGCAGTACTTC	CASSAPPTGEQYF
TRBV7-9	.	.	TRBJ2-1	TGTGCCAGCAGCCACGAACGACAGAGAGATGAGCAGTTCTTC	CASSHERQRDEQFF
TRBV5-1	.	.	TRBJ2-2	TGCGCCAGCAGCTTGTCAGAGACCGGGGAGCTGTTTTTT	CASSLSETGELFF